This record looks at one TCR beta chain sequence and its context. The sample is drawn from a study of blood T cell repertoires in COVID-19. Study context: The analysed material was cDNA or gDNA that came from T cells, B-cell-depleted T cells, or PBMCs.

The V gene lost 5 bases and the J gene lost 6 bases, with 7 bases spanning the gap. CDR3 size: 10 residues. CDR1 is DFQATT and CDR2 is SNEGSKA in the germline V gene (reference sequence). TCRdb's table, derived via immunoSEQ multiplex PCR, lists solely in-frame clones and lacks some. The data contain under 150,000 clones, about four fifths of them singletons. The sample comprised peripheral blood. The chain is built from TRBV20-1 and TRBJ1-1; tentative D call: TRBD1 (5 bases). This receptor was taken from a man aged 55 to 70 with acute or convalescent COVID-19. In DNA form, the CDR3 reads TGCAGTGCTTTCAGGGCTGAAGCTTTCTTT. The encoded protein is CSAFRAEAFF.